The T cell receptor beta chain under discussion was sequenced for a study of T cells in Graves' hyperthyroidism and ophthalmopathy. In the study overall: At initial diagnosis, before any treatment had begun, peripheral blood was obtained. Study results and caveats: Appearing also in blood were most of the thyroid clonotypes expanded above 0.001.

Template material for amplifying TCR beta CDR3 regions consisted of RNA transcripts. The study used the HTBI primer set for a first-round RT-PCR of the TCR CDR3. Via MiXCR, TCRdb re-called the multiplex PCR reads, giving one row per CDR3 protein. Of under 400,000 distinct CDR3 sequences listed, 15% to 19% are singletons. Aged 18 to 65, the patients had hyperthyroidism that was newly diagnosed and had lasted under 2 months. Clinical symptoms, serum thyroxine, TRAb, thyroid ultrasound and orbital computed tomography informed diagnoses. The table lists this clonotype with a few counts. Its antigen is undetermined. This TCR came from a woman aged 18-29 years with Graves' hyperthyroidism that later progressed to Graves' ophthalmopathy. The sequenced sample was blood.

The CDR3 region has the DNA TGTGCCAGCAGCCCCCAGACAGGTTGGGACACTGAAGCTTTCTTT. This encodes CASSPQTGWDTEAFF. The V and J genes are TRBV7-2 and TRBJ1-1, with D perhaps matching TRBD1 (6 bases). Per germline, CDR1 SGHTA and CDR2 FQGNSA. The CDR3 runs 15 residues. The V and J ends lost 5 bases and 3 bases respectively, with 16 bases between them. Complete variable domain (other parts from reference TRBV7-2 and TRBJ1-1): GAGVSQSPSNKVTEKGKDVELRCDPISGHTALYWYRQSLGQGLEFLIYFQGNSAPDKSGLPSDRFSAERTGGSVSTLTIQRTQQEDSAVYLCASSPQTGWDTEAFFGQGTRLTVV.